This note documents a single T cell receptor beta chain sequence. The target antigen is unknown. The assay was run at deep level. Measured with immunoSEQ multiplex PCR; TCRdb has only the in-frame clones, and not every one. The sample contains about 2.1 million clones, around 93% of which appear only once. This sample was included in a study of shared clonotypes between healthy human individuals. Whole-study context: Every donor yielded three CD4 naive, three CD4 memory, two CD8 naive and one CD8 memory plate. Points from the study as a whole: Memory subsets generally showed smaller estimated richness than naive subsets did.

Naive-designated CD8 cells lacked CD45RO, were positively enriched for CCR7, and omitted terminally differentiated effector memory CD45RA+ cells. Recent acute infections and vaccinations were absent in the healthy HIV-negative adult donors. The CDR3 covers 14 residues. CDR1 and CDR2 from the germline V gene are MNHEY and SVGAGI. Trimming removed 5 bases from V and 3 bases from J, with 14 bases in between. The V and J genes are TRBV6-5 and TRBJ2-7; tentative D call: TRBD1 (6 bases). The sequenced sample consisted of naive CD8+ T cells from PBMCs. The TCR was taken from a man aged 18 to 30 in good health. Some clones in this sample may be carry-over from other donors' samples. The CDR3 sequence is CASSPQGRGYEQYF. DNA for the CDR3: TGTGCCAGCAGTCCACAGGGTAGGGGCTACGAGCAGTACTTC.